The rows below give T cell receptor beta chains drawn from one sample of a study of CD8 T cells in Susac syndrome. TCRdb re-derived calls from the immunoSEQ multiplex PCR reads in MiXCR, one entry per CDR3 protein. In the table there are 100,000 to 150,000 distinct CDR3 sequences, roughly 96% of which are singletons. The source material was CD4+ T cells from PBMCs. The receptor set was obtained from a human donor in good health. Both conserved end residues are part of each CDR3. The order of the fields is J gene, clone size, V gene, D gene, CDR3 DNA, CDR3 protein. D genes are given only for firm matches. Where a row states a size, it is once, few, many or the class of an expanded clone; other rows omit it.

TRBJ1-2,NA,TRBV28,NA,TGTGCCAGCAGTCCGACTGCAGGGTCGGGCTACACCTTC,CASSPTAGSGYTF
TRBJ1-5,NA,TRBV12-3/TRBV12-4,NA,TGTGCCAGCAGTTTTGGGGTTCTTAATCAGCCCCAGCATTTT,CASSFGVLNQPQHF
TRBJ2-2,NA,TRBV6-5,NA,TGTGCCAGCAGGTTACAGGGAACCGGGGAGCTGTTTTTT,CASRLQGTGELFF
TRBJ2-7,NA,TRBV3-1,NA,TGTGCCAGCAGTCGGCAGGGGTTCTCCTACGAGCAGTACTTC,CASSRQGFSYEQYF
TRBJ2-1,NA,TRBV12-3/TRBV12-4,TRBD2,TGTGCCAGCAGCCTGGGGGGTAGCGGGAGAACCTACAATGAGCAGTTCTTC,CASSLGGSGRTYNEQFF
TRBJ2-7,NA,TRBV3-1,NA,TGTGCCAGCAGCGTACTAGGGGAGCAGTACTTC,CASSVLGEQYF
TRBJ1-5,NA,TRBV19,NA,TGTGCCAGTAGTGTGGACGGGATTAGCAATCAGCCCCAGCATTTT,CASSVDGISNQPQHF
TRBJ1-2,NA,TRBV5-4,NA,TGTGCCAGCAGCTTGGGACAACACTACACCTTC,CASSLGQHYTF
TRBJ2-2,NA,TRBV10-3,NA,TGTGCCATCAGTGAGCGGGAAGGAAGGACCGGGGAGCTGTTTTTT,CAISEREGRTGELFF
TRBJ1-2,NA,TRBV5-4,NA,TGTGCCAGCAGCTTGGACACGGTTGGTGGCTACACCTTC,CASSLDTVGGYTF
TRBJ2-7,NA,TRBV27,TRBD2,TGTGCCAGCAGTTCCTCTAGCGGGAGTATTTACGAGCAGTACTTC,CASSSSSGSIYEQYF
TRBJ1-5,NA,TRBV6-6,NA,TGTGCCAGCCAGGAGGGGGGGCGGTATCAGCCCCAGCATTTT,CASQEGGRYQPQHF
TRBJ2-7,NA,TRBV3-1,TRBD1,TGTGCCAGCAGCCAAAGGACAGGGGCCTACGAGCAGTACTTC,CASSQRTGAYEQYF
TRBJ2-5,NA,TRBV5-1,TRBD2,TGCGCCAGCAGCCTGGGACTAGCGGTCCAAGAGACCCAGTACTTC,CASSLGLAVQETQYF
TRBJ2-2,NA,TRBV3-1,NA,TGTGCCAGCAGGGGGGACGCCGGGGAGCTGTTTTTT,CASRGDAGELFF
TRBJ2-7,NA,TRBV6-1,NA,TGTGCCAGCACTCCTGGACTCCCCTTGGACTTC,CASTPGLPLDF
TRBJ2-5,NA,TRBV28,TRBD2,TGTGCCAGCACTCGAGCGGGAGTGGAGGAGACCCAGTACTTC,CASTRAGVEETQYF
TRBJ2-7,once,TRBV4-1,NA,TGCGCCAGCAGCCAAGAAGGTAACAGCGGACCCTTAGACGAGCAGTACTTC,CASSQEGNSGPLDEQYF
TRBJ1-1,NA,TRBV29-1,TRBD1,TGCAGCGTTGAATCAGGGGGGGATGAAGCTTTCTTT,CSVESGGDEAFF
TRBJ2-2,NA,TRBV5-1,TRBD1,TGCGCCAGCAGCTTTGGACAGGCGACCCGCACCGGGGAGCTGTTTTTT,CASSFGQATRTGELFF
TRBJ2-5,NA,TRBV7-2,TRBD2,TGTGCCAGCAGCAAGACTAGCGGGACACAAGAGACCCAGTACTTC,CASSKTSGTQETQYF
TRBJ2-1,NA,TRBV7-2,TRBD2,TGTGCCAGCAGCCGGGGACTAGCGGGAGCCAATGAGCAGTTCTTC,CASSRGLAGANEQFF
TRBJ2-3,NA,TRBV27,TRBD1,TGTGCCAGCAGTTCAGGGGGCGGTAGCCCAGATACGCAGTATTTT,CASSSGGGSPDTQYF
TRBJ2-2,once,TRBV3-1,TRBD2,TGTGCCAGCAGCCAAGGACTAGCGGGAGGGTTAGCCGGGGAGCTGTTTTTT,CASSQGLAGGLAGELFF
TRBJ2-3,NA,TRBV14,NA,TGTGCCAGCAGCCAACTCGCCAGGCGAGATACGCAGTATTTT,CASSQLARRDTQYF
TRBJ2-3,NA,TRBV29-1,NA,TGCAGCCTTAATGTCGGCACAGATACGCAGTATTTT,CSLNVGTDTQYF
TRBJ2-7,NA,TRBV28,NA,TGTGCCAGCGTTGGTTTAGGGACAAAGTACTCCTACGAGCAGTACTTC,CASVGLGTKYSYEQYF
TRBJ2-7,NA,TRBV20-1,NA,TGCAGTGCCCCCCGGACAAGCTCCTACGAGCAGTACTTC,CSAPRTSSYEQYF
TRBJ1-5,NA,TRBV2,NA,TGTGCCAGCAGTGAAGGGGACGGTCAGCCCCAGCATTTT,CASSEGDGQPQHF
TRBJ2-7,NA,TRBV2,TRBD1,TGTGCCAGCAAAGGGACAGGGGGCTACGAGCAGTACTTC,CASKGTGGYEQYF
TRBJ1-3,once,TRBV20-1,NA,TGCAGTGCCGAACAGCTAGACTCTGGAAACACCATATATTTT,CSAEQLDSGNTIYF
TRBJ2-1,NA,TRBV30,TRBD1,TGTGCCTGGGTGCCCGGGACAGGGGGCGATGAGCGGTTCTTC,CAWVPGTGGDERFF
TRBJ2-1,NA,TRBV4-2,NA,TGTGCCAGCAGCCACTTAGGACGGGAGAGGTCCTACAATGAGCAGTTCTTC,CASSHLGRERSYNEQFF
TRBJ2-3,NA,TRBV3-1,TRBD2,TGTGCCAGCAGCTCGACTAGCGGGAACACAGATACGCAGTATTTT,CASSSTSGNTDTQYF
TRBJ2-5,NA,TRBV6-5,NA,TGTGCCAGCAGTTACTCGATGGCTGGGCCGGAGACCCAGTACTTC,CASSYSMAGPETQYF
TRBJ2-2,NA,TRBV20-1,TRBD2,TGCAGTGCTAGGGCGCGGGAGGTGGGCACCGGGGAGCTGTTTTTT,CSARAREVGTGELFF
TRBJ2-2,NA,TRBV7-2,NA,TGTGCCAGCAGCTCGGACAGCTACACCGGGGAGCTGTTTTTT,CASSSDSYTGELFF
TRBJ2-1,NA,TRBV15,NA,TGTGCCACCAGCACTAAACTCCACAATGAGCAGTTCTTC,CATSTKLHNEQFF
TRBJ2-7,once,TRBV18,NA,TGTGCCAGCTCACCGTACAGGGCCCCCGAGCAGTACTTC,CASSPYRAPEQYF
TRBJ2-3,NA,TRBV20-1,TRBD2,TGCAGTGCTCGCGGACTAGCGGGAGTAGGGCCCGATACGCAGTATTTT,CSARGLAGVGPDTQYF
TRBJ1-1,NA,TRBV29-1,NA,TGCAGCGTTGGGTCCGCTCAGAACACTGAAGCTTTCTTT,CSVGSAQNTEAFF